This entry lists 22 T cell receptor beta chains sequenced from one sample in a study of blood T cell repertoires in COVID-19. Profiling relied on immunoSEQ multiplex PCR, and the TCRdb table lists in-frame clones only, not all of them. The profile shows 300,000 to 350,000 clones, about nine tenths of them singletons. Sequencing input: peripheral blood. Receptors originate from a woman in her 70s with COVID-19, enrolled during active disease.

The chain links TRBV19 to TRBJ1-4; D is possibly TRBD1 (5 bases). The V gene lost 8 bases and the J gene lost 2 bases, with 12 bases spanning the gap. Germline assignment: CDR1 LNHDA and CDR2 SQIVND (reference sequence). CDR3 length equals 14 residues. The CDR3: CASRSTGTNEKLFF. The CDR3 DNA reads TGTGCCAGTCGGAGTACAGGTACTAATGAAAAACTGTTTTTT.

The chain joins TRBV4-3 to TRBJ1-6; 9 bases align to TRBD1. The CDR3 has 19 residues. Germline trimming cut 4 bases from V and 10 bases from J; bases unmatched to any gene: 20. The germline V gene encodes CDR1 LGHNA and CDR2 YSLEER. Here the CDR3 reads CASSRSWTGDGFIWSPLHF. The CDR3 DNA reads TGCGCCAGCAGCCGCTCCTGGACAGGGGACGGGTTTATCTGGTCACCCCTCCACTTT.

The rearrangement uses TRBV6-2 or TRBV6-3 and TRBJ1-5; a possible D gene is TRBD1 (5 bases). Looked up from germline, CDR1 is MNHEY and CDR2 is SVGEGT. The CDR3 extends over 14 amino acids. Trimming removed 6 bases at V and 3 bases at J, with 12 bases between. CDR3 bases: TGTGCCAGCAGCGACAGCAGTATCAATCAGCCCCAGCATTTT. Protein sequence: CASSDSSINQPQHF.

This clone occurred a few times. The chain recombines TRBV10-1 with TRBJ1-1, with D hard to call. With 4 bases removed from V and 4 bases from J, the gap between germline ends came to 13 bases. There are 14 residues in the CDR3. Germline V CDR1 and CDR2: WNHNN, SYGVQD (reference sequence). CDR3 bases: TGCGCCAGCAGTGCCACCCGGGGATCCACTGAAGCTTTCTTT. This gives the protein CASSATRGSTEAFF.

The chain links TRBV21-1 to TRBJ1-4. TRBV21-1 is a known pseudogene. CDR3 size: 17 residues. The CDR3 protein is CASSTTDEIGFNEKLFF. The CDR3 DNA reads TGTGCCAGCAGCACGACTGATGAAATCGGCTTTAATGAAAAACTGTTTTTT.

A single count supports this clone. The chain combines TRBV5-1 with TRBJ2-5; D uncertain. V was pared by 1 base and J by 2 bases, with 6 bases between. The germline gives CDR1 SGHRS, CDR2 YFSETQ. The CDR3 sequence is 13 residues long. The CDR3 spells CASSLLLQETQYF. The CDR3 DNA reads TGCGCCAGCAGCTTGTTACTTCAAGAGACCCAGTACTTC.

The chain employs TRBV7-2 and TRBJ2-7, with 8 bases that match TRBD2. The CDR3 runs to 14 residues. Germline values: CDR1 SGHTA, CDR2 FQGNSA. V shed 5 bases and J 8 bases; nucleotides not matched to a gene: 11. The CDR3, as DNA: TGTGCCAGCAGCACGGGGGGGCCCCACTCTCAGCAGTACTTC. Translating it yields CASSTGGPHSQQYF.

V usage is TRBV18 and J usage is TRBJ2-1; D might be TRBD2 (5 bases). The V end lost 3 bases, the J end lost 9 bases, and 18 bases lay between the germline ends. CDR1 is KGHSH, CDR2 LQKENI, per germline. This CDR3 contains 15 residues. The CDR3 DNA reads TGTGCCAGCTCACCCACCCGGACCGCCGGAGGTGAGCAGTTCTTC. Its protein is CASSPTRTAGGEQFF.

The genes are TRBV6-2 or TRBV6-3 and TRBJ1-5; TRBD1 is a possible D gene (5 bases). Germline-derived CDR1 and CDR2 are MNHEY and SVGEGT. This CDR3 region has 15 residues. With 0 bases removed from V and 2 bases from J, the gap between germline ends came to 8 bases. CDR3 DNA: TGTGCCAGCAGTTACTCGGGGGGAGGCAATCAGCCCCAGCATTTT. Protein product: CASSYSGGGNQPQHF.

The chain joins TRBV13 to TRBJ1-4; 8 bases line up with TRBD1. V gave up 4 bases and J gave up 5 bases; unmatched junction bases: 6. From germline, CDR1 is PRHDT and CDR2 FYEKMQ (reference sequence). The CDR3 has 15 residues. The CDR3 coding sequence is TGTGCCAGCAGCTCCCGGGACAGGCCGAATGAAAAACTGTTTTTT. The encoded protein is CASSSRDRPNEKLFF.

In this sample, this clone turned up once. The chain is built from TRBV24-1 and TRBJ1-5; TRBD1 matches 9 bases. The ends lost 7 bases at V and 7 bases at J; junction bases unmatched: 7. This CDR3 contains 14 residues. CDR1 and CDR2 from the germline V gene are KGHDR and SFDVKD. CDR3 loop: CATRDRGEGQPQHF. The CDR3 DNA reads TGTGCCACCAGGGACAGGGGAGAGGGACAGCCCCAGCATTTT.

The sample holds many counts of this clone. Additional DNA sequences in this sample encode the identical CDR3. The chain couples TRBV6-5 to TRBJ1-1; no firm D call. V gave up 0 bases and J gave up 3 bases, with 8 bases separating them. Per germline, CDR1 MNHEY and CDR2 SVGAGI. CDR3 length equals 14 residues. The CDR3 is CASSYSREDTEAFF. The CDR3 bases are TGTGCCAGCAGTTACTCGAGGGAGGACACTGAAGCTTTCTTT.

The CDR3 region is CASSKGGRGYEGNTEAFF. The CDR3 DNA follows: TGTGCCAGCAGCAAAGGCGGCAGGGGCTATGAGGGGAACACTGAAGCTTTCTTT. The rearrangement joins TRBV21-1 to TRBJ1-1; whether TRBD1, the table's D call, matches the DNA was not checked. TRBV21-1 is listed as a pseudogene. CDR3 length: 18 amino acids.

The gene calls are TRBV20-1 and TRBJ2-3, with 12 bases matching TRBD2. J was trimmed by 6 bases and V by 3 bases; bases with no gene match: 7. The CDR3 is made up of 15 amino acids. Germline V CDR1 and CDR2: DFQATT, SNEGSKA (reference sequence). CDR3 in amino acids: CSASALAGGPDTQYF. CDR3 DNA: TGCAGTGCTAGTGCCCTAGCGGGGGGGCCGGATACGCAGTATTTT.

The gene calls are TRBV7-2 and TRBJ1-5, with D maybe TRBD1 (5 bases). Trimming left V 0 bases short and J 3 bases short, with 9 bases between. Per the germline V gene, CDR1 is SGHTA and CDR2 is FQGNSA. The CDR3 has 15 amino acids. The chain's CDR3 is CASSLASTVNQPQHF. CDR3 sequence (DNA): TGTGCCAGCAGCTTAGCGTCGACAGTCAATCAGCCCCAGCATTTT. The full variable domain, rest sourced from reference TRBV7-2 and TRBJ1-5, is GAGVSQSPSNKVTEKGKDVELRCDPISGHTALYWYRQSLGQGLEFLIYFQGNSAPDKSGLPSDRFSAERTGGSVSTLTIQRTQQEDSAVYLCASSLASTVNQPQHFGDGTRLSIL.

V usage is TRBV18 and J usage is TRBJ1-1, with D perhaps matching TRBD1 (5 bases). Deletions cut 5 bases from V and 3 bases from J, with 7 bases between. The CDR3 consists of 12 residues. Germline CDR1 and CDR2: KGHSH and LQKENI. The CDR3 nucleotides are TGTGCCAGCTCAGAAGGGGACACTGAAGCTTTCTTT. Translation gives CASSEGDTEAFF.

The chain couples TRBV10-3 to TRBJ2-2; D unresolved. The germline V gene encodes CDR1 ENHRY and CDR2 SYGVKD. Trimming cost V 4 bases and J 5 bases, with 5 bases left between them. The CDR3 is made up of 12 amino acids. CDR3: CAISGGTGELFF. CDR3 in DNA: TGTGCCATCAGTGGAGGAACCGGGGAGCTGTTTTTT.

This clone was seen only a few times. The CDR3 sequence: CASSARPGQLNTEAFF. For the CDR3, the DNA is TGTGCCAGTAGTGCCCGGCCGGGACAGCTGAACACTGAAGCTTTCTTT. This rearrangement joins TRBV19 to TRBJ1-1, with 7 bases identical to TRBD1. V dropped 5 bases and J dropped 0; count of bases not matched to a gene: 9. The germline CDR1 and CDR2 sequences are LNHDA and SQIVND (reference sequence). CDR3 size: 16 residues.

This clone has just one count. This CDR3 reads CASSRRQGVNTEAFF. For the CDR3, the DNA is TGCGCCAGCAGCCGTAGACAGGGAGTGAACACTGAAGCTTTCTTT. The chain recombines TRBV5-1 with TRBJ1-1; 7 positions agree with TRBD1. Germline assignment: CDR1 SGHRS and CDR2 YFSETQ. This CDR3 region has 15 residues. After removal of 4 bases from V and 0 bases from J, the junction contained 6 bases not matched to a gene.

The V gene is TRBV7-2, the J gene TRBJ2-5, with TRBD2 as a possible D gene (7 bases). Germline CDR1 is SGHTA and CDR2 is FQGNSA. The V gene lost 1 base and the J gene lost 7 bases, with 10 bases spanning the gap. The CDR3 has 13 residues. The CDR3 bases are TGTGCCAGCAGCTTAGAGGGGGAGGGGACCCAGTACTTC. Translating it yields CASSLEGEGTQYF.

V and J are TRBV2 and TRBJ1-5, with 7 bases matching TRBD1. V was clipped by 6 bases and J by 0 bases; unmatched bases: 14. This CDR3 has 18 residues. The germline CDR1 and CDR2 sequences are SNHLY and FYNNEI. This chain's CDR3 is CASRTTGVGWYSNQPQHF. DNA of the CDR3: TGTGCCAGCAGGACTACAGGGGTTGGTTGGTATAGCAATCAGCCCCAGCATTTT.

This clone was counted a single time. The chain has TRBV19 and TRBJ2-2, with 7 bases lining up with TRBD2. The CDR3 sequence is 15 residues long. With V trimmed by 8 bases and J by 7 bases, 13 bases remained unmatched. Germline V CDR1 and CDR2: LNHDA, SQIVND (reference sequence). CDR3 nucleotides: TGTGCCAGTGGATACTCCGGGACTACTATCGGGGAGCTGTTTTTT. This translates into CASGYSGTTIGELFF. Combining the CDR3 with reference TRBV19 and TRBJ2-2 gives the whole variable domain DGGITQSPKYLFRKEGQNVTLSCEQNLNHDAMYWYRQDPGQGLRLIYYSQIVNDFQKGDIAEGYSVSREKKESFPLTVTSAQKNPTAFYLCASGYSGTTIGELFFGEGSRLTVL.